The sequence of this T cell receptor (beta chain) was determined in a study of T-cell reconstitution after alpha-beta-depleted transplantation in children. This clonotype was counted a single time. What it recognizes is unknown. Overall study findings and caveats: Counts and diversity of T cells one year after transplant came mostly from newly produced T cells.

Preparation of the TCRbeta library was carried out with unique molecular identifiers. TCRdb ran MiXCR on the PCR reads and lists one entry per CDR3 protein. The sample has a few hundred thousand distinct CDR3 sequences; around 46% are singletons. V shed 3 bases and J 2 bases; nucleotides not matched to a gene: 3. CDR1 and CDR2 (germline): LNHDA, SQIVND (reference sequence). The CDR3 spans 15 residues. This chain joins TRBV19 and TRBJ2-7; 11 bases fit TRBD2. The sample in question was PBMCs, obtained before TCRalphabeta/CD19-depleted stem cell transplant. The receptor was derived from a girl aged 2 to 10 with aplastic anemia, due to receive a stem cell transplant. CDR3 residues: CASSILAGGTYEQYF. The DNA for the CDR3 is TGTGCCAGTAGTATCCTAGCGGGGGGTACCTACGAGCAGTACTTC.